These 24 T cell receptor beta chains were sequenced from one sample in a study of CD8+CD57+ T cells in acquired aplastic anemia (dated by TCRdb to 2017 to 2018). The reads were generated on an Illumina HiSeq 2000. Genomic DNA was used as template for profiling of TCR beta VDJ combinations and CDR3 sequences. Through fastp at Q25 and MiXCR, TCRdb rebuilt clones from the public reads, retaining in-frame beta chains. Merged by CDR3 protein, the rows form single entries marked with the most common genes and DNA. Counted in this sample were around 250,000 distinct CDR3 sequences; roughly half of them appeared once. The ten largest clones represent roughly 8% of the sample. The sequenced material came from sorted CD4+, CD8+, or CD8+CD57+ T cells (not recorded which) from PBMCs. Receptor source: a human donor with severe aplastic anemia or a healthy control (not recorded which).

The J gene is TRBJ2-3, the V gene TRBV20-1; TRBD2 might be the D (6 bases). V was cut by 6 bases and J by 2 bases, with 9 bases left in between. Germline-derived CDR1 and CDR2 are DFQATT and SNEGSKA (reference sequence). This CDR3 is 12 amino acids long. For the CDR3, the DNA is TGCAGTGCCGGGACTTACACAGATACGCAGTATTTT. It translates to CSAGTYTDTQYF.

The table lists this clonotype with a few counts. J is TRBJ1-3 and V is TRBV20-1; no clear D gene. V was cut by 5 bases and J by 4 bases, with 6 bases left in between. This CDR3 is built from 11 residues. Germline CDR1 DFQATT, CDR2 SNEGSKA (reference sequence). As DNA, the CDR3 is TGCAGTGCTGCTCTAGGAAACACCATATATTTT. Encoded protein: CSAALGNTIYF.

V is TRBV29-1 and J is TRBJ1-2, with 8 bases matching TRBD1. CDR1 and CDR2 (germline): SQVTM, ANQGSEA. The CDR3 has 15 amino acids. Trimming took 2 bases from V and 4 from J; bases not matched to a gene: 9. CDR3 sequence reads: CSVEWAGGFGYGYTF. CDR3 bases: TGCAGCGTTGAATGGGCAGGGGGCTTTGGCTATGGCTACACCTTC.

This clonotype was counted once. The V gene is TRBV5-1, the J gene TRBJ1-1, with TRBD1 identical over 8 bases. V lost 1 base, J lost 1 base, and 3 bases stayed unmatched. CDR1 and CDR2 from the germline V gene are SGHRS and YFSETQ. This CDR3 has 15 residues. The CDR3 is CASSLTGGSNTEAFF. The DNA of the CDR3 is TGCGCCAGCAGCTTGACAGGGGGATCGAACACTGAAGCTTTCTTT.

This clonotype was counted ten times or more. The rearrangement uses TRBV3-1 and TRBJ2-7, with D perhaps matching TRBD1 (6 bases). CDR1 is LGHDT and CDR2 is YNNKEL in the germline V gene (reference sequence). The V end lost 2 bases, the J end lost 5 bases, and 16 bases lay between the germline ends. The CDR3 runs 15 residues. CDR3 in amino acids: CASSQWGHNRDEQYF. DNA for the CDR3: TGTGCCAGCAGCCAATGGGGACATAACCGGGACGAGCAGTACTTC.

This clonotype was found a few times. The chain uses TRBV20-1 and TRBJ2-5, with no clear D. The J call may be in error: the DNA end matches TRBJ2-7 better. Germline V lookup: CDR1 DFQATT, CDR2 SNEGSKA (reference sequence). The CDR3 totals 13 residues. The CDR3: CSAHRASTYEQYF. The CDR3 coding sequence is TGCAGTGCACACCGGGCCAGCACCTACGAGCAGTACTTC.

The chain combines TRBV10-1 with TRBJ2-1; 10 nucleotides line up with TRBD2. V lost 2 bases and J lost 5; bases outside the gene matches: 6. The germline CDR1 and CDR2 sequences are WNHNN and SYGVQD (reference sequence). CDR3 length: 16 residues. The chain's CDR3 is CASSETTSGLNNEQFF. CDR3 DNA sequence: TGCGCCAGCAGTGAGACGACTAGCGGGCTTAACAATGAGCAGTTCTTC.

On this clonotype: One junction end does not reproduce the germline sequence, and a read error may be involved. The chain recombines TRBV7-8 with TRBJ2-7, with TRBD2 as a possible D gene (6 bases). The germline V gene encodes CDR1 SGHVS and CDR2 FQNEAQ. The CDR3 has 14 residues. The CDR3 nucleotides are TGTGCCAGCAGCCCCCCCAGCGGGTCGATGGCGCAGCACTTC. As protein: CASSPPSGSMAQHF.

The sample holds one count of this clonotype. The V and J genes are TRBV12-3 or TRBV12-4 and TRBJ2-3; TRBD2 aligns across 10 bases. The CDR3 consists of 15 residues. The V and J ends lost 4 bases and 4 bases, in that order; junction bases with no gene match: 5. The CDR3 loop reads CASSYRTSGSDTQYF. As DNA, the CDR3 is TGTGCCAGCAGTTACCGGACTAGCGGTTCAGATACGCAGTATTTT.

In regard to this clonotype: One end of the junction is discordant with germline, which a read error may explain. The V gene is TRBV7-9, the J gene TRBJ2-3; 9 nucleotides match TRBD2. The CDR3 runs to 15 residues. Per the germline V gene, CDR1 is SEHNR and CDR2 is FQNEAQ (reference sequence). CDR3 sequence (DNA): TGCGCCCCCGGGGCTAGCGGGAACCCAACAGATACGCAGTATTTT. Translation: CAPGASGNPTDTQYF.

In this sample, this clonotype turned up many times. The chain combines TRBV5-1 with TRBJ1-6; 12 bases are a match to TRBD1. The CDR3 contains 17 residues. Germline V lookup: CDR1 SGHRS, CDR2 YFSETQ. The junction had 4 bases not matched to a gene; V was cut back by 4 bases and J by 2 bases. The DNA of the CDR3 is TGCGCCAGCAGCGGAGGGACAGGGGGCACCTATAATTCACCCCTCCACTTT. Protein: CASSGGTGGTYNSPLHF. Combining the CDR3 with reference TRBV5-1 and TRBJ1-6 gives the whole variable domain KAGVTQTPRYLIKTRGQQVTLSCSPISGHRSVSWYQQTPGQGLQFLFEYFSETQRNKGNFPGRFSGRQFSNSRSEMNVSTLELGDSALYLCASSGGTGGTYNSPLHFGNGTRLTVT.

This clonotype has ten or more counts. This chain joins TRBV6-6 and TRBJ1-1; no definite D call. V lost 7 bases, J lost 3 bases, and 12 bases lay in between. CDR1 is MNHNY and CDR2 is SVGAGI in the germline V gene (reference sequence). The CDR3 consists of 13 residues. CDR3 coding DNA: TGTGCCAGCATATCCCGCGGTGACACTGAAGCTTTCTTT. Protein product: CASISRGDTEAFF.

V usage is TRBV7-9 and J usage is TRBJ1-1; 9 bases map to TRBD1. This CDR3 has 15 amino acids. Germline CDR1 SEHNR, CDR2 FQNEAQ (reference sequence). After removal of 5 bases from V and 5 bases from J, the junction contained 9 bases not matched to a gene. Written as DNA, the CDR3 is TGTGCCAGCAGCGAACAGGGGGCGATTCTTACTGAAGCTTTCTTT. It yields the protein CASSEQGAILTEAFF. Full variable domain (rest looked up from reference TRBV7-9 and TRBJ1-1): DTGVSQNPRHKITKRGQNVTFRCDPISEHNRLYWYRQTLGQGPEFLTYFQNEAQLEKSRLLSDRFSAERPKGSFSTLEIQRTEQGDSAMYLCASSEQGAILTEAFFGQGTRLTVV.

In this sample, this clonotype turned up many times. This chain joins TRBV18 and TRBJ1-6; D may be TRBD1 (5 bases). This CDR3 contains 14 residues. CDR1 and CDR2 from the germline V gene are KGHSH and LQKENI. Trimming took 3 bases from V and 9 from J, leaving 12 bases between them. The CDR3, as DNA: TGTGCCAGCTCACCCACAGGCTCAAGTTCACCCCTCCACTTT. Protein sequence: CASSPTGSSSPLHF.

With respect to this clonotype: A much larger clone lies a single base off, so this may be a read error. This sequence joins TRBV18 and TRBJ2-7; possibly TRBD1 for D (5 bases). V lost 1 base, J lost 5 bases, and 12 bases lay in between. CDR3 length: 14 amino acids. In germline, CDR1 is KGHSH, CDR2 LQKENI. As DNA, the CDR3 is TGTGCCAGCTCACCACTCAGGGTGGCCCACGAGCAGTACTTC. Its protein product is CASSPLRVAHEQYF.

This clonotype was seen a single time. The V gene is TRBV12-3 or TRBV12-4, the J gene TRBJ1-2; D is ambiguous. V lost 3 bases to trimming and J lost 3 bases, with 8 bases between them. CDR3 length: 13 amino acids. The CDR3 sequence is CASSLGPYYGYTF. The CDR3 DNA sequence: TGTGCCAGCAGTTTGGGCCCTTACTATGGCTACACCTTC.

This clonotype was observed a few times. The chain joins TRBV20-1 to TRBJ2-1; TRBD2 aligns across 13 bases. The CDR3 totals 16 residues. The germline gives CDR1 DFQATT, CDR2 SNEGSKA (reference sequence). The junction had 2 bases not matched to a gene; V was cut back by 3 bases and J by 0 bases. The CDR3 protein is CSARTSGRSSYNEQFF. The CDR3 nucleotides read TGCAGTGCTAGGACTAGCGGGAGGTCCTCCTACAATGAGCAGTTCTTC.

This clonotype was seen repeatedly, ten times or more. The chain uses TRBV10-3 and TRBJ2-3, with D perhaps TRBD2 (5 bases). The V end was cut by 4 bases, the J end by 2 bases, with 13 bases between. Germline CDR1 and CDR2: ENHRY and SYGVKD. The CDR3 is made up of 15 amino acids. CDR3 coding DNA: TGTGCCATCAGTGTTGGACTTCCCTCCACAGATACGCAGTATTTT. The encoded protein is CAISVGLPSTDTQYF.

The chain uses TRBV25-1 and TRBJ1-2; 9 bases are shared with TRBD1. The length of the CDR3 is 16 residues. CDR1 is MGHDK, CDR2 SYGVNS, per germline. V lost 3 bases and J lost 4; bases outside the gene matches: 9. CDR3 region: CASSERTGGAGYGYTF. The CDR3 DNA sequence: TGTGCCAGCAGTGAGCGCACAGGGGGCGCGGGCTATGGCTACACCTTC.

J is TRBJ1-2 and V is TRBV5-5; possibly TRBD1 for D (6 bases). The ends were cut back, 7 bases at V and 6 bases at J, with 16 bases in the middle. This CDR3 contains 13 residues. Germline V gives CDR1 SGHKS, CDR2 YYEKEE (reference sequence). DNA of the CDR3: TGTGCCAGCTCTGCTTGGGGGGCGAATGGCTACACCTTC. As protein: CASSAWGANGYTF.

The chain uses TRBV12-3 or TRBV12-4 and TRBJ2-7, with D perhaps TRBD2 (5 bases). This CDR3 region has 14 residues. The V end lost 5 bases, the J end lost 0 bases, and 11 bases lay between the germline ends. The CDR3 reads CASSRRGSSYEQYF. Written as DNA, the CDR3 is TGTGCCAGCAGTAGACGGGGAAGCTCCTACGAGCAGTACTTC.

This clonotype was seen repeatedly, ten times or more. CDR3 nucleotides: TGTGCCAGCAGTTTGTACAGGGGGGCCTACGAGCAGTACTTC. Its protein is CASSLYRGAYEQYF. This chain joins TRBV27 and TRBJ2-7, with 8 bases lining up with TRBD1. Germline CDR1 reads MNHEY; CDR2 reads SMNVEV (reference sequence). The junction had 3 bases not matched to a gene; V was cut back by 3 bases and J by 2 bases. The CDR3 consists of 14 residues.

The chain couples TRBV5-1 to TRBJ2-5; possible D gene TRBD2, 6 bases. Trimming stripped 4 bases from V and 3 bases from J, with 10 bases between. Germline V lookup: CDR1 SGHRS, CDR2 YFSETQ. This CDR3 region has 13 residues. The chain's CDR3 is CASSPPGEETQYF. Here the CDR3 DNA reads TGCGCCAGCAGCCCCCCGGGGGAAGAGACCCAGTACTTC.

This clonotype was counted a few times. The chain uses TRBV19 and TRBJ1-6; TRBD1 is a possible D gene (5 bases). Germline CDR1 LNHDA, CDR2 SQIVND (reference sequence). V was shortened by 6 bases and J by 5 bases, with 14 bases between the two germline ends. The length of the CDR3 is 15 residues. CDR3 region: CASSQRDRDNSPLHF. CDR3 DNA sequence: TGTGCCAGTAGCCAACGGGACCGGGATAATTCACCCCTCCACTTT. Variable domain in full (rest from reference TRBV19 and TRBJ1-6): DGGITQSPKYLFRKEGQNVTLSCEQNLNHDAMYWYRQDPGQGLRLIYYSQIVNDFQKGDIAEGYSVSREKKESFPLTVTSAQKNPTAFYLCASSQRDRDNSPLHFGNGTRLTVT.